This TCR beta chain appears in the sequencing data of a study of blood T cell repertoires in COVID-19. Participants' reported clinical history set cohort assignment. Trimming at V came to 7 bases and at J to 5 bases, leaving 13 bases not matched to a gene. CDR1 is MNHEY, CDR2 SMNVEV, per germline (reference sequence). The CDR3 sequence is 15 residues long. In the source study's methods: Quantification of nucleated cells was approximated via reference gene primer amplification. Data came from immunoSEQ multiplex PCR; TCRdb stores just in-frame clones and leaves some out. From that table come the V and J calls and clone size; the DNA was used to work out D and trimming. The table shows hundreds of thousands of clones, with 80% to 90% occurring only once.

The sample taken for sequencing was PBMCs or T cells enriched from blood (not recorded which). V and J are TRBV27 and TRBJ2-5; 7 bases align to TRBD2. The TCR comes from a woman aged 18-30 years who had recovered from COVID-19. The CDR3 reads CASTVAAGNWETQYF. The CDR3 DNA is TGTGCCAGCACCGTCGCAGCGGGGAATTGGGAGACCCAGTACTTC.